These T cell receptor beta chains were read from a single sample in a study of blood T cells in healthy people across ages. Each CDR3 protein is one row after TCRdb ran MiXCR on the 5' RACE reads. Found here are over a million distinct CDR3 sequences, roughly a quarter of them singletons; the top ten hold around 0.75%. The sample was also reused in another study, on T cells of mothers and their children.

The sample comprised blood. These receptors originate from a girl aged 2 to 10 in good health. The CDR3 runs from the conserved cysteine through the conserved F or W. The order of the fields is D gene, clone size, J gene, V gene, CDR3 DNA, CDR3 protein. A D gene is named only where the DNA matches it firmly. Not all rows give a size; the values are once, few, many and, for expanded clones, a class.

- | few | TRBJ2-7 | TRBV6-2/TRBV6-3 | TGTGCCAGCAGTCGGGTACCCCCGACCTACGAGCAGTACTTC | CASSRVPPTYEQYF
TRBD2 | - | TRBJ2-7 | TRBV10-2 | TGCGCCAGCAGTGCCTCGAGAGGTGGACTAGCGGGAGTTGAGCAGTACTTC | CASSASRGGLAGVEQYF
- | few | TRBJ1-5 | TRBV28 | TGTGCCAGCAGTTTGATGGCGGAGCCCCAGCATTTT | CASSLMAEPQHF
- | - | TRBJ2-2 | TRBV2 | TGTGCCAGCAAAGCGGCGAACACCGGGGAGCTGTTTTTT | CASKAANTGELFF
- | - | TRBJ2-5 | TRBV29-1 | TGCAGCGTTGGAAAGGGGTCTCGGGCCCTTCAAGAGACCCAGTACTTC | CSVGKGSRALQETQYF
- | few | TRBJ2-3 | TRBV11-3 | TGTGCCAGCAGCCCATCGGGGGAGACCACAGATACGCAGTATTTT | CASSPSGETTDTQYF
TRBD2 | few | TRBJ2-1 | TRBV4-1 | TGCGCCAGCAGTCAGGGGGGGGCTAGCGGGAGGGCCGGGTACAATGAGCAGTTCTTC | CASSQGGASGRAGYNEQFF
TRBD2 | - | TRBJ2-2 | TRBV6-2/TRBV6-3 | TGTGCCAGCAGCTTACCGCGGGACTATCACACCGGGGAGCTGTTTTTT | CASSLPRDYHTGELFF
- | few | TRBJ1-1 | TRBV7-9 | TGTGCCAGCAGCTTAGGTATTGGTATCGGGGACACTGAAGCTTTCTTT | CASSLGIGIGDTEAFF
TRBD2 | - | TRBJ2-7 | TRBV5-1 | TGCGCCAGCAGCTTGGGAGGACTAGCGGGGGGCCACTACGAGCAGTACTTC | CASSLGGLAGGHYEQYF
TRBD2 | - | TRBJ2-1 | TRBV7-9 | TGTGCCAGCAGTTTCATCAGCGGGAGGGCCTGGGATGAGCAGTTCTTC | CASSFISGRAWDEQFF
- | - | TRBJ1-1 | TRBV29-1 | TGCAGCGTGGAAACTAGGGAGGCTTTCTTT | CSVETREAFF
TRBD1 | few | TRBJ2-5 | TRBV29-1 | TGCAGCGCCGGAAACAGGGGGCCAGAGACCCAGTACTTC | CSAGNRGPETQYF
- | few | TRBJ1-2 | TRBV29-1 | TGCAGCGTGGGGTCAGGGCAGGATGGCTACATCTTC | CSVGSGQDGYIF
- | - | TRBJ2-2 | TRBV6-2/TRBV6-3 | TGTGCCAGCAGTTGGAACAGGGTGACCAGCACCGGGGAGCTGTTTTTT | CASSWNRVTSTGELFF
- | few | TRBJ1-1 | TRBV12-3/TRBV12-4 | TGTGCCAGCAGTTTTCAGGGCGGGGACACTGAAGCTTCCTTT | CASSFQGGDTEASF
TRBD1 | - | TRBJ1-1 | TRBV6-6 | TGTGCCAGCAGCCTTAAGGGGACAGGGAACACTGAAGCTTTCTTT | CASSLKGTGNTEAFF
- | - | TRBJ2-1 | TRBV3-1 | TGTGCCAGCACTTGGGCCAGCTCCTACAATGAGCAGTTCTTC | CASTWASSYNEQFF
TRBD2 | - | TRBJ2-7 | TRBV6-5 | TGTGCCAGCAGCCCTACTGCGGGAGAGAGGTCCTACGAGCAGTACTTC | CASSPTAGERSYEQYF
- | few | TRBJ2-5 | TRBV10-2 | TGCGCCAGCAGAGTCGGCACCCAAGAGACCCAGTACTTC | CASRVGTQETQYF
- | - | TRBJ2-1 | TRBV29-1 | TGCAGCGTTGAAGATATTGGGGGTTTGCGGGAGCAGTTCTTC | CSVEDIGGLREQFF
- | - | TRBJ1-2 | TRBV12-3/TRBV12-4 | TGTGCCAGCAGCCTCCTCCTTGGCTATGGCTACACCTTC | CASSLLLGYGYTF
TRBD2 | - | TRBJ2-5 | TRBV6-2/TRBV6-3 | TGTGCCAGTTCCGGACTAGCGGGGGTCTCGTACCTAGAGACCCAGTACTTC | CASSGLAGVSYLETQYF
TRBD1 | - | TRBJ2-1 | TRBV28 | TGTGCCAGCAGTCCTCGACAGGGGGAATCCTACAATGAGCAGTTCTTC | CASSPRQGESYNEQFF
TRBD2 | few | TRBJ2-5 | TRBV29-1 | TGCAGCGCAGGACTAGCGGGATTAAGAGAGACCCAGTACTTC | CSAGLAGLRETQYF
- | - | TRBJ1-2 | TRBV7-3 | TGTGCCAGCAGCTTAAAGCAGGGCACTTCTACCCACTTC | CASSLKQGTSTHF
TRBD1 | - | TRBJ2-3 | TRBV15 | TGTGCCACCAGCAGCAACAGAGGGGGCGATACGCAGTATTTT | CATSSNRGGDTQYF
TRBD2 | - | TRBJ2-1 | TRBV18 | TGTGCCAGCTCACCACAGCTAGCGGGAGATGGTTACAATGAGCAGTTCTTC | CASSPQLAGDGYNEQFF
- | - | TRBJ2-1 | TRBV20-1 | TGCAGTGCTAGAGCCCCTAGCGCAACCTACAATGAGCAGTTCTTC | CSARAPSATYNEQFF
TRBD1 | - | TRBJ2-7 | TRBV7-9 | TGTGCCAGCAGCGCCGGACAGGCGACCTACGAGCAGTACTTC | CASSAGQATYEQYF
TRBD2 | many | TRBJ2-1 | TRBV20-1 | TGCAGTGCTTTAAGACTAGCTTACAATGAGCAGTTCTTC | CSALRLAYNEQFF
- | few | TRBJ2-4 | TRBV6-1 | TGTGCCAGCAGTGAAGAGATCGCGTTGGGCATTCAGTACTTC | CASSEEIALGIQYF
- | - | TRBJ2-3 | TRBV9 | TGTGCCAGCAGCGTAGAGGCGGGAAGAACAGATACGCAGTATTTT | CASSVEAGRTDTQYF
TRBD1 | - | TRBJ2-2 | TRBV27 | TGTGCCAGCAGTCCCGACAGGGTCACCGGGGAGCTGTTTTTT | CASSPDRVTGELFF
- | many | TRBJ2-7 | TRBV2 | TGTGCCAGCAGTCCGGGGGGCCCCTACGAGCAGTACTTC | CASSPGGPYEQYF
- | - | TRBJ2-5 | TRBV5-1 | TGCGCCAGCAGCTTGGGCCCCAGGAGAGGCCAAGAGACCCAGTACTTC | CASSLGPRRGQETQYF
- | - | TRBJ2-1 | TRBV20-1 | TGCAGTGCTAGAGTTAAAACAGGAGCCAATGAGCAGTTCTTC | CSARVKTGANEQFF